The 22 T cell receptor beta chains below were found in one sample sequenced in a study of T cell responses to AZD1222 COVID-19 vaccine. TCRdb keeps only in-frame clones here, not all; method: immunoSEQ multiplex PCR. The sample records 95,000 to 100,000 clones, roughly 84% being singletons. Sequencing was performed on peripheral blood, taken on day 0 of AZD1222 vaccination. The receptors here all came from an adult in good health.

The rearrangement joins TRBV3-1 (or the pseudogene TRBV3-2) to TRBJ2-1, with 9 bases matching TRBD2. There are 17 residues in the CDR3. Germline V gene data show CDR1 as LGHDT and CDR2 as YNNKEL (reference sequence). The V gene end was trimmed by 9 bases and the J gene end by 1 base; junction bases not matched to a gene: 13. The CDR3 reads CARYGTSRGLSYNEQFF. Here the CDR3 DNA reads TGTGCCAGATACGGGACTAGCCGAGGGTTGTCCTACAATGAGCAGTTCTTC.

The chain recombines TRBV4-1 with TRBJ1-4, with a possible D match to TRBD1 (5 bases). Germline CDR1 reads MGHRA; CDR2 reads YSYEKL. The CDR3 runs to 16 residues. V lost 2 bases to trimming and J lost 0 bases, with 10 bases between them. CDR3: CASSQSGQTTNEKLFF. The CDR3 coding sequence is TGCGCCAGCAGCCAATCAGGGCAGACAACTAATGAAAAACTGTTTTTT.

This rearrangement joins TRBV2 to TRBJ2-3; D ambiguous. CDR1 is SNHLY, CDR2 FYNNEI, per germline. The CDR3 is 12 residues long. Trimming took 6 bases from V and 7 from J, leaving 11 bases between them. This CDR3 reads CASRVGENTQYF. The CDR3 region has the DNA TGTGCCAGCAGAGTTGGTGAAAATACGCAGTATTTT. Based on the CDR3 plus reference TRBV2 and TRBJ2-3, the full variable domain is EPEVTQTPSHQVTQMGQEVILRCVPISNHLYFYWYRQILGQKVEFLVSFYNNEISEKSEIFDDQFSVERPDGSNFTLKIRSTKLEDSAMYFCASRVGENTQYFGPGTRLTVL.

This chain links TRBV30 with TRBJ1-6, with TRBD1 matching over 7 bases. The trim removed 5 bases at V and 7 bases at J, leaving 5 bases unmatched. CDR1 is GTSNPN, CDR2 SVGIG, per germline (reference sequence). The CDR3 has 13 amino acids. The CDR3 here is CAWVDRENSPLHF. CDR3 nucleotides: TGTGCCTGGGTAGACAGGGAGAATTCACCCCTCCACTTT.

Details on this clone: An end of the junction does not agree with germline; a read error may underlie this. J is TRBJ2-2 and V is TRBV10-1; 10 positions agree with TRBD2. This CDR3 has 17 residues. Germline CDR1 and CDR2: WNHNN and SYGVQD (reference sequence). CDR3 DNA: TGCGCCAGCAGTGAGTCTTATAGCGGGAGGACAACCGGAGAGCTGTTTTTT. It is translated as CASSESYSGRTTGELFF.

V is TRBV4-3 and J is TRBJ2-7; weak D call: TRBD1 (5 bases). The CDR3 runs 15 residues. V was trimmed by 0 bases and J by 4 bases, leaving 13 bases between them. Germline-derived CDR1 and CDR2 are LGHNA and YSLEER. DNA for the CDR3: TGCGCCAGCAGCCAAGATTGGGGCCGTTCGTACGAGCAGTACTTC. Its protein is CASSQDWGRSYEQYF.

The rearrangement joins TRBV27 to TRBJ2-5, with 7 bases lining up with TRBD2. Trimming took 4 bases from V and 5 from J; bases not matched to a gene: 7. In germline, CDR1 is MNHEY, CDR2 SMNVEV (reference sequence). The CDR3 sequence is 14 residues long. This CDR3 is CASSSLGGWETQYF. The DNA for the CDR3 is TGTGCCAGCAGTTCCCTGGGAGGGTGGGAGACCCAGTACTTC.

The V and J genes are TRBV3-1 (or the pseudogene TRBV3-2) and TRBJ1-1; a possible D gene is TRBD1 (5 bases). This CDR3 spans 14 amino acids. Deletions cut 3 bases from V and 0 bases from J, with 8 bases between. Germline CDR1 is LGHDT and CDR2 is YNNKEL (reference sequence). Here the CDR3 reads CASSQAGMNTEAFF. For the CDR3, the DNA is TGTGCCAGCAGCCAGGCAGGGATGAACACTGAAGCTTTCTTT.

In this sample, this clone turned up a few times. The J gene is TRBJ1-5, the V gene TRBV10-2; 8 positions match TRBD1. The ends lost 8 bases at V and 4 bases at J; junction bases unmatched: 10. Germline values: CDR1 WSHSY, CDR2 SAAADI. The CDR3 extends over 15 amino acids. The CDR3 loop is CASGGLDRANQPQHF. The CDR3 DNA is TGCGCCAGCGGGGGGTTGGACAGGGCAAATCAGCCCCAGCATTTT.

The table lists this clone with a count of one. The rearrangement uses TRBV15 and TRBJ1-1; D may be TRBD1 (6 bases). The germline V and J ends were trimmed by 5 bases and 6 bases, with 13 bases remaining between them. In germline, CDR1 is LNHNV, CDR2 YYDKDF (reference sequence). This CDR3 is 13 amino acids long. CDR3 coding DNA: TGTGCCACCAGCGGAAACAGGGTGGCTGAAGCTTTCTTT. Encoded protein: CATSGNRVAEAFF.

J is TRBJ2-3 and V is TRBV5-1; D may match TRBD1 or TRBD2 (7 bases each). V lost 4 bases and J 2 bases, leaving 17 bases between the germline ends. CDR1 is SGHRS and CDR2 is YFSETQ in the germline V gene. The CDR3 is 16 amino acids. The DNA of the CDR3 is TGCGCCAGCAGCGGGGAGGGACAGCTGAACACAGATACGCAGTATTTT. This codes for CASSGEGQLNTDTQYF. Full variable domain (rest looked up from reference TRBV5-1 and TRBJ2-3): KAGVTQTPRYLIKTRGQQVTLSCSPISGHRSVSWYQQTPGQGLQFLFEYFSETQRNKGNFPGRFSGRQFSNSRSEMNVSTLELGDSALYLCASSGEGQLNTDTQYFGPGTRLTVL.

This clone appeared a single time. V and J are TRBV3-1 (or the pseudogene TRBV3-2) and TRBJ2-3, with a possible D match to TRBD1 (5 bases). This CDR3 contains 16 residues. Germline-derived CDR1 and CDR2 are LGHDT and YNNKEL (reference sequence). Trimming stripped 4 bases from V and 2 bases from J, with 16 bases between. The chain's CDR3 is CASSPVAGSNTDTQYF. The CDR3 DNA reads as TGTGCCAGCAGCCCGGTAGCAGGGTCAAACACAGATACGCAGTATTTT.

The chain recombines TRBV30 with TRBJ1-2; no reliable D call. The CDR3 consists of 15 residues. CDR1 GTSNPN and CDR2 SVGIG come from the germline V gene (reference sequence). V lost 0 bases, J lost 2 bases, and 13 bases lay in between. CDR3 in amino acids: CAWSVLPGGNYGYTF. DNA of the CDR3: TGTGCCTGGAGTGTACTTCCAGGTGGGAACTATGGCTACACCTTC. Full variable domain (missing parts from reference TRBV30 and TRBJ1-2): SQTIHQWPATLVQPVGSPLSLECTVEGTSNPNLYWYRQAAGRGLQLLFYSVGIGQISSEVPQNLSASRPQDRQFILSSKKLLLSDSGFYLCAWSVLPGGNYGYTFGSGTRLTVV.

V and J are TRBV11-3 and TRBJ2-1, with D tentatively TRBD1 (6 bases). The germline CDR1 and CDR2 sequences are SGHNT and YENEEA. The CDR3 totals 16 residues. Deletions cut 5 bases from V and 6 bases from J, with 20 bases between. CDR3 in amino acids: CASSAVGTRGVNEQFF. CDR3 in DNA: TGTGCCAGCAGCGCCGTTGGGACCAGGGGAGTCAATGAGCAGTTCTTC.

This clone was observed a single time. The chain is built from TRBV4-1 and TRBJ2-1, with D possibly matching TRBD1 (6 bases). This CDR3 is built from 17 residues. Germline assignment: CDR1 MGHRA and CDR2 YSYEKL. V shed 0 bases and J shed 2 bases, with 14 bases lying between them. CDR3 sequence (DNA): TGCGCCAGCAGCCAAGATCGAAACAGGGCCCCCTACAATGAGCAGTTCTTC. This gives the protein CASSQDRNRAPYNEQFF.

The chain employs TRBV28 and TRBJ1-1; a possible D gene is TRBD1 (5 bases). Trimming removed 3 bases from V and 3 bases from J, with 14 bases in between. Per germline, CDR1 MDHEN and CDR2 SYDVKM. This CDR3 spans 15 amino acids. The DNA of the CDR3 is TGTGCCAGCAGTTTCTCGACAGTTCTCCACACTGAAGCTTTCTTT. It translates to CASSFSTVLHTEAFF.

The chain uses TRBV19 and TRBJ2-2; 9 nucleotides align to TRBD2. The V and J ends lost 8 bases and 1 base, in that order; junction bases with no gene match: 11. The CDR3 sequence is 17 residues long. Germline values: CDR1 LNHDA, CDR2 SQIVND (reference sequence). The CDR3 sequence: CASSLRAGGMNTGELFF. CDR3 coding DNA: TGTGCCAGTTCGCTTCGGGCGGGAGGGATGAACACCGGGGAGCTGTTTTTT.

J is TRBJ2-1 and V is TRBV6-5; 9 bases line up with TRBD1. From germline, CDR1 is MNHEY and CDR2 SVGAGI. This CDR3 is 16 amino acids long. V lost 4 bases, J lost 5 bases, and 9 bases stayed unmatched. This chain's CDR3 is CASSSFGTGSNNEQFF. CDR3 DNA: TGTGCCAGCAGTTCCTTCGGGACAGGGTCGAACAATGAGCAGTTCTTC.

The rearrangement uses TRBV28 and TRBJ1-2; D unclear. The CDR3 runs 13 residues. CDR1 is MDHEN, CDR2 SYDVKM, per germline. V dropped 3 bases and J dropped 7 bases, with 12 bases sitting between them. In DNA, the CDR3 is TGTGCCAGCAGTTTCCCCACCCCTCCTGGCTACACCTTC. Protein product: CASSFPTPPGYTF.

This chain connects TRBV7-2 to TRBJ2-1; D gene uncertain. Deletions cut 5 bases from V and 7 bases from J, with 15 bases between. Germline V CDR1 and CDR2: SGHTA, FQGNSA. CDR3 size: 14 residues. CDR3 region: CASSGTNLINEQFF. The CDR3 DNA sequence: TGTGCCAGCAGCGGAACTAATTTGATAAATGAGCAGTTCTTC.

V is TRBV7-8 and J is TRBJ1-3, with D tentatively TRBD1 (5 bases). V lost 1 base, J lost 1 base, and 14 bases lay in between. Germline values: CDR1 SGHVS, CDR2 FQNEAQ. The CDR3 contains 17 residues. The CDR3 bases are TGTGCCAGCAGCTTAGTGGTAGCGGGGCTTTCTGGAAACACCATATATTTT. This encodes CASSLVVAGLSGNTIYF.

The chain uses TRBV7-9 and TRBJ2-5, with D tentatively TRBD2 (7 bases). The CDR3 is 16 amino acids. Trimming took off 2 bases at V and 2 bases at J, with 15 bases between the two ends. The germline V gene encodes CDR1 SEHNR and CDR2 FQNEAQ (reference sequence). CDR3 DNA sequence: TGTGCCAGCAGCTTATGGGAGGGACATGAGCAAGAGACCCAGTACTTC. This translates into CASSLWEGHEQETQYF.